The source of this T cell receptor beta chain is a study of regulatory T cells in long-lasting Graves disease. Background on the study: Patients met the persistent Graves' disease definition after over 5 years of antithyroid drugs with positive TSH receptor antibodies.

At least ten counts were recorded for this clonotype. Its antigen remains unidentified. The time point: persistent/refractory GD, antithyroid drugs over 5 years with positive TRAb. Researchers made the TCR library from RNA that was extracted from PBMCs. Arm-PCR with iRepertoire HTBI primers amplified the CDR3 regions for these TCR beta libraries. TCRdb re-called the multiplex PCR reads through MiXCR, storing one row per CDR3 protein. The sample contains 700,000 or so distinct CDR3 sequences, 30% of which appear only once. General study results and limits: Peripheral blood, not thyroid tissue, was the sole material studied.

This sample comprised peripheral blood mononuclear cells (PBMCs), obtained when the disease was refractory, from a patient treated with antithyroid drugs. This TCR came from a female donor with Graves disease.

The CDR3 DNA follows: TGTGCCAGCAGCTTCGACAGGGGATATGGCTACACCTTC. Protein product: CASSFDRGYGYTF. This rearrangement joins TRBV11-2 to TRBJ1-2; 8 bases match TRBD1. The germline V gene has CDR1 SGHAT and CDR2 FQNNGV. This CDR3 has 13 residues. V gave up 3 bases and J gave up 5 bases; unmatched junction bases: 2.